Listed below are T cell receptor beta chains from one sample, sequenced in a study of T cell responses to AZD1222 COVID-19 vaccine. Some clones are missing from TCRdb's copy, which holds only in-frame ones; the method was immunoSEQ multiplex PCR. In the table there are more than 150,000 clones, approximately 91% of which are singletons. The source material was peripheral blood, sampled on day 0 of AZD1222 vaccination. The receptor source for this set is an adult in good health. Each CDR3 is given with its conserved first and last residue. The order of the fields is J gene, clone size, V gene, D gene, CDR3 DNA, CDR3 protein. D genes are given only for firm matches. A clone size is listed for some rows: how often the clone was seen (once, few, many), or a class if it is expanded.

j_gene: TRBJ2-3; abundance: NA; v_gene: TRBV11-3; d_gene: TRBD2; CDR3nt: TGTGCCAGCAGCTTAGGCGGCGGGGGGCTTTTAAATACGCAGTATTTT; CDR3aa: CASSLGGGGLLNTQYF
j_gene: TRBJ2-2; abundance: NA; v_gene: TRBV7-8; d_gene: NA; CDR3nt: TGTGCCAGCAGCTTACTCGACGGATCCAACACCGGGGAGCTGTTTTTT; CDR3aa: CASSLLDGSNTGELFF
j_gene: TRBJ2-1; abundance: NA; v_gene: TRBV11-3; d_gene: NA; CDR3nt: TGTGCCAGCAGCTTAGATTCGTCAGAGCAGTTCTTC; CDR3aa: CASSLDSSEQFF
j_gene: TRBJ1-1; abundance: NA; v_gene: TRBV2; d_gene: TRBD1; CDR3nt: TGTGCCAGCAGTGAAGCGCAGGGGGGCGGCACTGAAGCTTTCTTT; CDR3aa: CASSEAQGGGTEAFF
j_gene: TRBJ1-3; abundance: NA; v_gene: TRBV13; d_gene: TRBD1; CDR3nt: TGTGCCAGCAGCTTGACAGGGATACCCTTCTCTGGAAACACCATATATTTT; CDR3aa: CASSLTGIPFSGNTIYF
j_gene: TRBJ2-2; abundance: NA; v_gene: TRBV5-1; d_gene: NA; CDR3nt: TGCGCCAGCAGCTTGGACGGGGCCAACACCGGGGAGCTGTTTTTT; CDR3aa: CASSLDGANTGELFF
j_gene: TRBJ1-4; abundance: NA; v_gene: TRBV7-9; d_gene: NA; CDR3nt: TGTGCCAGCAGCTTACACGGGAATGAAAAACTGTTTTTT; CDR3aa: CASSLHGNEKLFF
j_gene: TRBJ2-7; abundance: once; v_gene: TRBV3-1/TRBV3-2; d_gene: TRBD1; CDR3nt: TGTGCCAGCAGCCAAGAGGGCCCAGGAGGGACAGGGAGGTACTTC; CDR3aa: CASSQEGPGGTGRYF
j_gene: TRBJ2-1; abundance: NA; v_gene: TRBV5-1; d_gene: TRBD2; CDR3nt: TGCGCCAGCAGCTTGGTAAGCGGGGGAGACAATGAGCAGTTCTTC; CDR3aa: CASSLVSGGDNEQFF
j_gene: TRBJ2-7; abundance: NA; v_gene: TRBV2; d_gene: NA; CDR3nt: TGTGCCAGCAACCAGGGGTTCGCCTACGAGCAGTACTTC; CDR3aa: CASNQGFAYEQYF
j_gene: TRBJ2-7; abundance: NA; v_gene: TRBV6-2/TRBV6-3; d_gene: NA; CDR3nt: TGTGCCAGCAGTTACTCGAGCCAGGTCGTGAGCTCCTACGAGCAGTACTTC; CDR3aa: CASSYSSQVVSSYEQYF
j_gene: TRBJ1-4; abundance: NA; v_gene: TRBV7-2; d_gene: NA; CDR3nt: TGTGCCAGCAGCCCCCAGATTGCAACTAATGAAAAACTGTTTTTT; CDR3aa: CASSPQIATNEKLFF
j_gene: TRBJ2-7; abundance: NA; v_gene: TRBV6-5; d_gene: TRBD1; CDR3nt: TGTGCCAGCGGAAACCACAGGGGCCTCTCCTACGAGCAGTACTTC; CDR3aa: CASGNHRGLSYEQYF
j_gene: TRBJ2-1; abundance: NA; v_gene: TRBV11-2; d_gene: TRBD2; CDR3nt: TGTGCCAGCAGCTTAGGGACTAGCGGGAGAACTAATGAGCAGTTCTTC; CDR3aa: CASSLGTSGRTNEQFF
j_gene: TRBJ2-1; abundance: NA; v_gene: TRBV19; d_gene: TRBD1; CDR3nt: TGTGCCAGTAGTATAAGGGGGCTCGGGACCCTCGCAGCGGAGCAGTTCTTC; CDR3aa: CASSIRGLGTLAAEQFF
j_gene: TRBJ1-1; abundance: NA; v_gene: TRBV5-1; d_gene: NA; CDR3nt: TGCGCCAGCAGCTTGGGGTCCTTGGGCACTGAAGCTTTCTTT; CDR3aa: CASSLGSLGTEAFF
j_gene: TRBJ2-7; abundance: NA; v_gene: TRBV25-1; d_gene: TRBD2; CDR3nt: TGTGCCAGCATAATTGGGAGGGCGTCGGGGGAAGAGCAGTACTTC; CDR3aa: CASIIGRASGEEQYF
j_gene: TRBJ2-5; abundance: NA; v_gene: TRBV12-5; d_gene: NA; CDR3nt: TGTGCTAGTGGTTGGGGAGGGACCCAGTACTTC; CDR3aa: CASGWGGTQYF
j_gene: TRBJ2-7; abundance: NA; v_gene: TRBV27; d_gene: NA; CDR3nt: TGTGCCAGCCGCAGACAGCTTTCAAGCTCCTACGAGCAGTACTTC; CDR3aa: CASRRQLSSSYEQYF
j_gene: TRBJ2-5; abundance: NA; v_gene: TRBV10-3; d_gene: TRBD2; CDR3nt: TGTGCCATCTCTCAGAGGGACTATTCAGAGACCCAGTACTTC; CDR3aa: CAISQRDYSETQYF
j_gene: TRBJ1-1; abundance: NA; v_gene: TRBV9; d_gene: TRBD1; CDR3nt: TGTGCCAGCAGCGTAGCTACTGGGGGACAGGGGAACACTGAAGCTTTCTTT; CDR3aa: CASSVATGGQGNTEAFF
j_gene: TRBJ2-2; abundance: NA; v_gene: TRBV7-3; d_gene: TRBD1; CDR3nt: TGTGCCAGCAGCGCCCCCCGGACAGGGGACTTAGCCGGGGAGCTGTTTTTT; CDR3aa: CASSAPRTGDLAGELFF